Presented here are 31 T cell receptor beta chains from one specimen sequenced in a study of blood T cell repertoires in COVID-19. Generated by immunoSEQ multiplex PCR, the TCRdb table keeps only in-frame clones and is missing some. This table has 180,000 or so clones, around four fifths appearing once. The sample taken for sequencing was peripheral blood. These receptor sequences come from a woman in her 70s with COVID-19, enrolled during active disease.

CDR3 sequence: CATSRAIGLAGEQYF. The CDR3 DNA is TGTGCCACCAGCAGAGCGATTGGACTAGCGGGCGAGCAGTACTTC. The genes are TRBV15 and TRBJ2-7; TRBD2 matches 11 bases. V trimming: 1 base; J trimming: 6 bases; junction bases outside the gene matches: 5. Germline assignment: CDR1 LNHNV and CDR2 YYDKDF (reference sequence). The CDR3 spans 15 residues.

This chain connects TRBV27 to TRBJ2-7; 8 nucleotides agree with TRBD1. This CDR3 contains 14 residues. CDR1 is MNHEY, CDR2 SMNVEV, per germline (reference sequence). Trimming took 3 bases from V and 2 from J; bases not matched to a gene: 3. In DNA form, the CDR3 reads TGTGCCAGCAGTTTCAGGGGGCCCACCTACGAGCAGTACTTC. Translation gives CASSFRGPTYEQYF.

This CDR3 reads CASSQRGRTEAFF. Written as DNA, the CDR3 is TGTGCCAGCAGCCAACGGGGGAGAACTGAAGCTTTCTTT. The rearrangement links TRBV14 to TRBJ1-1, with a weak D call TRBD1 (5 bases). Trimming removed 2 bases at V and 5 bases at J, with 9 bases between. Germline V gives CDR1 SGHDN, CDR2 FVKESK. This CDR3 has 13 amino acids.

J is TRBJ2-3 and V is TRBV30; D may be TRBD1 (6 bases). V lost 0 bases, J lost 0 bases, and 7 bases lay in between. The CDR3 has 14 residues. CDR1 and CDR2 from the germline V gene are GTSNPN and SVGIG (reference sequence). The CDR3, as DNA: TGTGCCTGGAGTGTAGGACAGAGCACAGATACGCAGTATTTT. As protein: CAWSVGQSTDTQYF.

The chain employs TRBV5-1 and TRBJ2-5; 7 bases align to TRBD2. CDR3 length: 15 residues. Germline V gene lookup returns CDR1 SGHRS and CDR2 YFSETQ. V trimming: 1 base; J trimming: 0 bases; junction bases outside the gene matches: 3. CDR3 nucleotides: TGCGCCAGCAGCTTGTCCAGCGGGGACCAAGAGACCCAGTACTTC. Protein: CASSLSSGDQETQYF.

The gene calls are TRBV3-1 (or the pseudogene TRBV3-2) and TRBJ1-6; TRBD1 might be the D (6 bases). Deletions cut 1 base from V and 10 bases from J, with 11 bases between. The CDR3 spans 14 residues. CDR1 is LGHDT and CDR2 is YNNKEL in the germline V gene (reference sequence). The CDR3: CASSQAGEGSPLHF. Here the CDR3 DNA reads TGTGCCAGCAGCCAAGCAGGGGAGGGGTCACCCCTCCACTTT.

This chain uses TRBV5-6 with TRBJ2-5; TRBD2 might be the D (5 bases). V gave up 4 bases and J gave up 1 base, with 23 bases separating them. The CDR3 consists of 18 residues. Germline V gives CDR1 SGHDT, CDR2 YYEEEE. The CDR3 here is CASSPKGLLAPTQETQYF. CDR3 coding DNA: TGTGCCAGCAGCCCAAAGGGTCTCCTAGCCCCTACCCAAGAGACCCAGTACTTC. Combining the CDR3 with reference TRBV5-6 and TRBJ2-5 gives the whole variable domain DAGVTQSPTHLIKTRGQQVTLRCSPKSGHDTVSWYQQALGQGPQFIFQYYEEEERQRGNFPDRFSGHQFPNYSSELNVNALLLGDSALYLCASSPKGLLAPTQETQYFGPGTRLLVL.

The rearrangement uses TRBV29-1 and TRBJ2-7; 8 bases map to TRBD1. The CDR3 spans 12 residues. Germline CDR1 and CDR2: SQVTM and ANQGSEA. The trim removed 5 bases at V and 3 bases at J, leaving 3 bases unmatched. The CDR3 DNA is TGCAGCGTTCGGACAGGGCTCTACGAGCAGTACTTC. This sequence encodes CSVRTGLYEQYF.

This clone was counted a single time. The CDR3 here is CASSFRQYQETQYF. CDR3 in DNA: TGCGCCAGCAGCTTTAGACAGTACCAAGAGACCCAGTACTTC. The genes are TRBV5-1 and TRBJ2-5; weak D call: TRBD1 (5 bases). Trimming removed 2 bases at V and 0 bases at J, with 8 bases between. The CDR3 loop spans 14 amino acids. The germline CDR1 and CDR2 sequences are SGHRS and YFSETQ.

The CDR3 bases are TGTGCCAGCAGCTTCCGAGCGGTGAACTACGAGCAGTACGTC. Its protein is CASSFRAVNYEQYV. V gene TRBV5-5 combines with J gene TRBJ2-7; D possibly corresponds to TRBD2 (5 bases). Trimming cost V 2 bases and J 3 bases, with 12 bases left between them. In germline, CDR1 is SGHKS, CDR2 YYEKEE (reference sequence). The CDR3 is 14 amino acids.

The chain has TRBV28 and TRBJ2-3; 11 nucleotides match TRBD1. V was pared by 5 bases and J by 4 bases, with 11 bases of the junction left unmatched. The length of the CDR3 is 17 residues. CDR1 is MDHEN, CDR2 SYDVKM, per germline. The CDR3 coding sequence is TGTGCCAGCAGTCACTCTGTCCCGGGACAGGGGGCAGATACGCAGTATTTT. It is translated as CASSHSVPGQGADTQYF.

In this sample, this clone turned up once. The CDR3 loop reads CASCFNSGFTEAFF. DNA of the CDR3: TGTGCCAGTTGCTTCAATTCGGGATTCACTGAAGCTTTCTTT. The rearrangement uses TRBV28 and TRBJ1-1; no clear D. The V end was cut by 9 bases, the J end by 4 bases, with 18 bases between. Germline-derived CDR1 and CDR2 are MDHEN and SYDVKM. CDR3 length: 14 amino acids.

The chain combines TRBV28 with TRBJ1-1, with D possibly TRBD1 on 5 matching bases. V was clipped by 5 bases and J by 8 bases, with 12 bases between them. Germline V gene sequence: CDR1 MDHEN, CDR2 SYDVKM. The CDR3 covers 12 residues. This CDR3 is CASSTPGGEAFF. The DNA of the CDR3 is TGTGCCAGCAGTACTCCGGGGGGGGAAGCTTTCTTT. Full variable domain (remainder filled in from reference TRBV28 and TRBJ1-1): DVKVTQSSRYLVKRTGEKVFLECVQDMDHENMFWYRQDPGLGLRLIYFSYDVKMKEKGDIPEGYSVSREKKERFSLILESASTNQTSMYLCASSTPGGEAFFGQGTRLTVV.

Only one count was recorded for this clone. The V gene is TRBV6-5, the J gene TRBJ1-5; D call uncertain. The CDR3 is made up of 15 amino acids. The V gene lost 6 bases and the J gene lost 0 bases, with 12 bases spanning the gap. The germline V gene has CDR1 MNHEY and CDR2 SVGAGI. CDR3 region: CASSNTGSSNQPQHF. As DNA, the CDR3 is TGTGCCAGCAGCAACACCGGGAGTAGCAATCAGCCCCAGCATTTT.

CDR3 in DNA: TGCGCCAGCAGCTTGGGGACTAGCGGAGACGCTAGCACAGATACGCAGTATTTT. This translates into CASSLGTSGDASTDTQYF. The V gene is TRBV5-1, the J gene TRBJ2-3; 10 positions match TRBD2. The CDR3 totals 18 residues. With 0 bases clipped from V and 0 bases from J, the junction kept 7 bases outside the gene matches. CDR1 is SGHRS and CDR2 is YFSETQ in the germline V gene.

The V and J genes are TRBV21-1 and TRBJ2-7; the D call TRBD2 from the table was never checked on the DNA. TRBV21-1 is a pseudogene. The CDR3 totals 18 residues. CDR3 region: CASSKVNIGGLTSYEQYF. The DNA of the CDR3 is TGTGCCAGCAGCAAAGTCAATATAGGGGGACTAACTAGTTACGAGCAGTACTTC.

This chain joins TRBV6-5 and TRBJ2-7; tentative D call: TRBD2 (5 bases). Germline V gives CDR1 MNHEY, CDR2 SVGAGI. Trimming shortened V by 0 bases and J by 4 bases, and 13 bases separated the two germline ends. This CDR3 region has 15 residues. The CDR3 bases are TGTGCCAGCAGTTACTCGTCCAGCGGCCATTACGAGCAGTACTTC. This sequence encodes CASSYSSSGHYEQYF.

The chain combines TRBV6-5 with TRBJ2-3, with D tentatively TRBD1 (7 bases). The CDR3 consists of 16 residues. Trimming shortened V by 0 bases and J by 5 bases, and 15 bases separated the two germline ends. The germline V gene has CDR1 MNHEY and CDR2 SVGAGI. CDR3 nucleotide sequence: TGTGCCAGCAGTTACTCAGGAGGGGGCGAGGTAGATACGCAGTATTTT. Its translation: CASSYSGGGEVDTQYF.

The chain has TRBV27 and TRBJ2-1; no clear D. Trimming removed 3 bases at V and 7 bases at J, with 10 bases between. CDR1 and CDR2 (germline): MNHEY, SMNVEV (reference sequence). The length of the CDR3 is 13 residues. This CDR3 reads CASSFSSVNEQFF. The CDR3 nucleotides read TGTGCCAGCAGTTTTAGTTCGGTGAATGAGCAGTTCTTC.

The chain recombines TRBV2 with TRBJ2-2; 8 bases are shared with TRBD1. Germline CDR1 is SNHLY and CDR2 is FYNNEI. The CDR3 consists of 16 residues. V gave up 8 bases and J gave up 1 base; unmatched junction bases: 9. CDR3 residues: CASRRRGTGNTGELFF. The DNA for the CDR3 is TGTGCCAGCCGACGGAGGGGGACAGGGAACACCGGGGAGCTGTTTTTT.

The chain has TRBV11-3 and TRBJ2-3, with D hard to call. V lost 2 bases, J lost 2 bases, and 14 bases lay in between. The CDR3 is 16 amino acids. Germline assignment: CDR1 SGHNT and CDR2 YENEEA. The CDR3 sequence is CASSLIARRSTDTQYF. In nucleotides, the CDR3 is TGTGCCAGCAGCTTAATCGCACGGCGGTCCACAGATACGCAGTATTTT.

The chain links TRBV19 to TRBJ1-1; D unresolved. The CDR3 sequence is 14 residues long. The V end lost 3 bases, the J end lost 1 base, and 9 bases lay between the germline ends. CDR1 is LNHDA and CDR2 is SQIVND in the germline V gene (reference sequence). CDR3 sequence: CASSIKLANTEAFF. DNA for the CDR3: TGTGCCAGTAGTATTAAGCTTGCGAACACTGAAGCTTTCTTT.

The chain is built from TRBV7-8 and TRBJ2-2; 11 positions match TRBD2. The germline V gene has CDR1 SGHVS and CDR2 FQNEAQ. The CDR3 is 17 amino acids. V shed 5 bases, J shed 3 bases, and the junction held 8 bases outside the gene matches. For the CDR3, the DNA is TGTGCCAGCAGCGTCGTTAGCGGGAGGGGTTACACCGGGGAGCTGTTTTTT. Its protein product is CASSVVSGRGYTGELFF.

The chain recombines TRBV2 with TRBJ1-1; 7 bases are a match to TRBD1. V shed 6 bases, J shed 2 bases, and the junction held 12 bases outside the gene matches. The CDR3 is made up of 16 amino acids. Germline loops: CDR1 SNHLY, CDR2 FYNNEI. The DNA for the CDR3 is TGTGCCAGCAGGGGAGGAAGACAGGGCCTTAACACTGAAGCTTTCTTT. Translation: CASRGGRQGLNTEAFF.

The V and J genes are TRBV6-1 and TRBJ1-5; 10 nucleotides line up with TRBD1. V lost 8 bases and J lost 5; bases outside the gene matches: 15. This CDR3 is 17 amino acids long. Per the germline V gene, CDR1 is MNHNS and CDR2 is SASEGT. This chain's CDR3 is CASGEDRGHKVDQPQHF. CDR3 DNA: TGTGCCAGCGGGGAAGACAGGGGGCATAAGGTAGATCAGCCCCAGCATTTT.

V usage is TRBV11-2 and J usage is TRBJ1-1, with D possibly TRBD1 on 5 matching bases. Germline values: CDR1 SGHAT, CDR2 FQNNGV. This CDR3 has 17 amino acids. V was clipped by 5 bases and J by 6 bases, with 25 bases between them. The CDR3 loop reads CASSHPPGQGSRAEAFF. CDR3 in DNA: TGTGCCAGCAGCCACCCCCCAGGTCAGGGATCACGTGCTGAAGCTTTCTTT.

This chain connects TRBV2 to TRBJ1-1, with 8 bases identical to TRBD1. Germline V gives CDR1 SNHLY, CDR2 FYNNEI. The V and J ends lost 6 bases and 5 bases, in that order; junction bases with no gene match: 8. This CDR3 region has 14 residues. The CDR3 nucleotides are TGTGCCAGCAGGTCCAGGGGGCGCAGTACTGAAGCTTTCTTT. It yields the protein CASRSRGRSTEAFF.

This chain links TRBV10-3 with TRBJ1-2; 10 positions match TRBD1. Germline CDR1 ENHRY, CDR2 SYGVKD. This CDR3 has 14 residues. The trim removed 11 bases at V and 7 bases at J, leaving 13 bases unmatched. The CDR3 region is CAAARQGARSGYTF. In DNA form, the CDR3 reads TGTGCCGCCGCTCGACAGGGGGCACGGTCTGGCTACACCTTC.

DNA of the CDR3: TGTGCCAGTAGCCGCAGGGCGTTCGAGACCCAGTACTTC. Translating gives CASSRRAFETQYF. This chain joins TRBV12-3 or TRBV12-4 and TRBJ2-5; a weak D match, TRBD1 (5 bases). Trimming shortened V by 9 bases and J by 5 bases, and 16 bases separated the two germline ends. The CDR3 has 13 amino acids.

The rearrangement joins TRBV30 to TRBJ1-2, with a possible D match to TRBD1 (6 bases). The germline gives CDR1 GTSNPN, CDR2 SVGIG (reference sequence). Trimming cost V 0 bases and J 7 bases, with 12 bases left between them. The CDR3 extends over 13 amino acids. The CDR3 bases are TGTGCCTGGAGTGTACAGCCCAGGGGTGGCTACACCTTC. Residues: CAWSVQPRGGYTF.

The rearrangement links TRBV19 to TRBJ2-3; a possible D gene is TRBD2 (7 bases). Germline CDR1 is LNHDA and CDR2 is SQIVND (reference sequence). The CDR3 runs to 15 residues. The V end was cut by 6 bases, the J end by 1 base, with 14 bases between. The CDR3 protein is CASSSAGARTDTQYF. For the CDR3, the DNA is TGTGCCAGTAGCTCCGCGGGGGCGCGCACAGATACGCAGTATTTT. The variable domain in full, with the rest retrieved from reference TRBV19 and TRBJ2-3, is DGGITQSPKYLFRKEGQNVTLSCEQNLNHDAMYWYRQDPGQGLRLIYYSQIVNDFQKGDIAEGYSVSREKKESFPLTVTSAQKNPTAFYLCASSSAGARTDTQYFGPGTRLTVL.